Shown below are 20 T cell receptor beta chains from a single sample sequenced in a study of response to subunit inactivated influenza vaccine. TCRdb re-derived calls from the RT-PCR reads in MiXCR, one entry per CDR3 protein. The data show over 400,000 distinct CDR3 sequences, 13% seen once. Specimen: PBMCs from blood, collected more than 35 days after vaccination. The origin of the receptors is a man aged 45-65 years who received an inactivated influenza vaccine.

This clonotype has a handful of counts. The chain is built from TRBV4-3 and TRBJ2-1; possible D gene TRBD1, 5 bases. V lost 3 bases, J lost 3 bases, and 6 bases lay in between. Germline V CDR1 and CDR2: LGHNA, YSLEER. This CDR3 has 13 residues. The CDR3 bases are TGCGCCAGCAGCCAGGACAACTACAATGAGCAGTTCTTC. Translation: CASSQDNYNEQFF.

This clonotype has more than one count but fewer than ten. The V call is TRBV11-2, the J call TRBJ2-7; 8 nucleotides agree with TRBD1. V dropped 1 base and J dropped 5; count of bases not matched to a gene: 7. Germline V gene data show CDR1 as SGHAT and CDR2 as FQNNGV. This CDR3 is 15 amino acids long. This chain's CDR3 is CASSLGAGQGHEQYF. CDR3 nucleotides: TGTGCCAGCAGCTTAGGTGCCGGACAGGGTCACGAGCAGTACTTC.

This clonotype was counted between two and nine times. The chain recombines TRBV6-2 or TRBV6-3 with TRBJ2-3, with 9 nucleotides matching TRBD1. Trimming removed 2 bases from V and 7 bases from J; junction bases left unmatched: 13. Germline V gene data show CDR1 as MNHEY and CDR2 as SVGEGT. The CDR3 is made up of 17 amino acids. In DNA form, the CDR3 reads TGTGCCAGCAGTTACGTCTTGGGGGACAGGGATTTGAATACGCAGTATTTT. It codes for CASSYVLGDRDLNTQYF.

The chain has TRBV5-1 and TRBJ1-1, with unresolved D. The CDR3 length is 14 residues. The germline V gene has CDR1 SGHRS and CDR2 YFSETQ. The germline V and J ends were trimmed by 5 bases and 4 bases, with 15 bases remaining between them. This chain's CDR3 is CASSYGGSSTEAFF. The DNA for the CDR3 is TGCGCCAGCAGTTACGGAGGGAGCAGCACTGAAGCTTTCTTT.

This clonotype was counted between two and nine times. This chain joins TRBV7-2 and TRBJ2-7; TRBD2 agrees at 8 bases. With 5 bases clipped from V and 4 bases from J, the junction kept 7 bases outside the gene matches. The CDR3 is made up of 14 amino acids. CDR1 and CDR2 from the germline V gene are SGHTA and FQGNSA. The CDR3, as DNA: TGTGCCAGCAGCAAGAGGACTAGCTTTTACGAGCAGTACTTC. Amino acid sequence: CASSKRTSFYEQYF. The entire variable domain, with the rest obtained from reference TRBV7-2 and TRBJ2-7, is as follows: GAGVSQSPSNKVTEKGKDVELRCDPISGHTALYWYRQSLGQGLEFLIYFQGNSAPDKSGLPSDRFSAERTGGSVSTLTIQRTQQEDSAVYLCASSKRTSFYEQYFGPGTRLTVT.

This chain joins TRBV4-2 and TRBJ2-6; D remains unclear. Trimming cost V 3 bases and J 0 bases, with 3 bases left between them. Germline CDR1 LGHNA, CDR2 YNFKEQ. This CDR3 has 14 residues. This CDR3 reads CASSHDSGANVLTF. CDR3 coding DNA: TGTGCCAGCAGCCATGACTCTGGGGCCAACGTCCTGACTTTC.

This clonotype was detected ten times or more. The gene calls are TRBV20-1 and TRBJ2-2, with D tentatively TRBD1 or TRBD2 (5 bases each). This CDR3 spans 15 amino acids. CDR1 is DFQATT and CDR2 is SNEGSKA in the germline V gene (reference sequence). V dropped 5 bases and J dropped 0 bases, with 13 bases sitting between them. CDR3 in DNA: TGCAGTGCTCCCACGGGACCGTCGAACACCGGGGAGCTGTTTTTT. Translation gives CSAPTGPSNTGELFF.

In this sample, this clonotype turned up many times. V and J are TRBV6-2 or TRBV6-3 and TRBJ2-1; 10 bases map to TRBD2. Per germline, CDR1 MNHEY and CDR2 SVGEGT. There are 17 residues in the CDR3. J lost 2 bases, V lost 4 bases, and 8 bases had no gene match. As DNA, the CDR3 is TGTGCCAGCAGTTCCCCTCATAGCGGGAGGACCTACAATGAGCAGTTCTTC. Encoded protein: CASSSPHSGRTYNEQFF.

In its sample, this clonotype was seen a few times. V usage is TRBV7-2 and J usage is TRBJ2-1; 8 bases match TRBD2. The germline CDR1 and CDR2 sequences are SGHTA and FQGNSA. With V trimmed by 0 bases and J by 5 bases, 12 bases remained unmatched. The CDR3 sequence is 18 residues long. The CDR3 sequence is CASSLARTSGRRDNEQFF. CDR3 in DNA: TGTGCCAGCAGCTTAGCGCGTACTAGCGGCCGTAGAGACAATGAGCAGTTCTTC.

The J gene is TRBJ2-1, the V gene TRBV13, with D perhaps assigned TRBD1 or TRBD2 (5 bases each). CDR1 and CDR2 (germline): PRHDT, FYEKMQ (reference sequence). The CDR3 sequence is 15 residues long. V was shortened by 6 bases and J by 6 bases, with 18 bases between the two germline ends. The CDR3 here is CASSNPGPATNEQFF. The CDR3 bases are TGTGCCAGCAGTAACCCGGGGCCAGCGACCAATGAGCAGTTCTTC.

In this sample, this clonotype turned up a few times. The chain couples TRBV15 to TRBJ2-1; D might be TRBD2 (6 bases). The germline V gene has CDR1 LNHNV and CDR2 YYDKDF (reference sequence). Between the trimmed V and J ends, which lost 0 bases and 9 bases, there was a span of 21 bases. This CDR3 is built from 17 residues. The CDR3 loop reads CATSRDWGRRTGGEQFF. CDR3 bases: TGTGCCACCAGCAGAGATTGGGGCAGGCGTACCGGGGGTGAGCAGTTCTTC.

This clonotype has just a few counts. The chain is built from TRBV27 and TRBJ1-2; D is unresolved. CDR1 is MNHEY and CDR2 is SMNVEV in the germline V gene (reference sequence). The germline V and J ends were trimmed by 2 bases and 2 bases, with 9 bases remaining between them. CDR3 length: 14 amino acids. This chain's CDR3 is CASSLHWSNYGYTF. The CDR3, as DNA: TGTGCCAGCAGTTTACACTGGTCCAACTATGGCTACACCTTC.

A few counts support this clonotype. V and J are TRBV21-1 and TRBJ2-7; the D call TRBD2 from the table was never checked on the DNA. TRBV21-1 is marked as a pseudogene. The CDR3 runs 14 residues. CDR3 residues: CASRLAGDPYEQYF. The CDR3 DNA reads as TGTGCCAGCAGACTAGCGGGGGACCCCTACGAGCAGTACTTC.

The V and J genes are TRBV6-1 and TRBJ2-7; TRBD1 aligns across 9 bases. Germline CDR1 reads MNHNS; CDR2 reads SASEGT. The ends lost 10 bases at V and 4 bases at J; junction bases unmatched: 17. CDR3 size: 16 residues. The CDR3, as DNA: TGTGCCACCGAAGAACCGGGACAGGGCTCACTATACGAGCAGTACTTC. Protein sequence: CATEEPGQGSLYEQYF.

The rearrangement uses TRBV10-3 and TRBJ2-1; perhaps TRBD2 as D (5 bases). The CDR3 runs to 12 residues. CDR1 and CDR2 from the germline V gene are ENHRY and SYGVKD. Trimming removed 10 bases from V and 2 bases from J, with 9 bases in between. CDR3 DNA sequence: TGTGCCACCGGGGAAACCTACAATGAGCAGTTCTTC. Translating gives CATGETYNEQFF.

This clonotype was picked up a small number of times. CDR3 protein: CASSVQRGGMGELFF. CDR3 DNA sequence: TGTGCCAGCAGTGTCCAGCGGGGGGGCATGGGGGAGCTGTTTTTT. The chain couples TRBV27 to TRBJ2-2; 10 bases map to TRBD2. The CDR3 runs to 15 residues. Germline assignment: CDR1 MNHEY and CDR2 SMNVEV (reference sequence). V lost 5 bases, J lost 8 bases, and 8 bases stayed unmatched.

The table lists this clonotype with many counts. The chain carries TRBV9 and TRBJ2-7; 10 bases are shared with TRBD2. With V trimmed by 4 bases and J by 5 bases, 6 bases remained unmatched. This CDR3 is 14 amino acids long. Germline V lookup: CDR1 SGDLS, CDR2 YYNGEE. The DNA of the CDR3 is TGTGCCAGCAGCCTTAGCGGGAGGTACGACGAGCAGTACTTC. Translation: CASSLSGRYDEQYF.

This clonotype was found many times. The chain has TRBV10-3 and TRBJ2-5; the D is unclear. V was cut by 7 bases and J by 2 bases, with 11 bases left in between. CDR3 length: 13 residues. Germline values: CDR1 ENHRY, CDR2 SYGVKD. The CDR3 nucleotides read TGTGCCATCAAAAGTGGCTCACAAGAGACCCAGTACTTC. Translation: CAIKSGSQETQYF.

This clonotype was counted a few times. V is TRBV11-2 and J is TRBJ1-6; D gene unclear. The CDR3 is made up of 14 amino acids. The V and J ends lost 1 base and 3 bases respectively, with 4 bases between them. The germline gives CDR1 SGHAT, CDR2 FQNNGV. Here the CDR3 reads CASSLVDYNSPLHF. CDR3 nucleotide sequence: TGTGCCAGCAGCTTAGTCGACTATAATTCACCCCTCCACTTT.

This chain links TRBV7-9 with TRBJ1-4; 12 bases agree with TRBD1. Trimming took 1 base from V and 8 from J; bases not matched to a gene: 2. This CDR3 region has 15 residues. CDR1 is SEHNR and CDR2 is FQNEAQ in the germline V gene (reference sequence). The DNA for the CDR3 is TGTGCCAGCAGCTTAGTAGGGACAGGGGGCGAAAAACTGTTTTTT. It is translated as CASSLVGTGGEKLFF.